This passage covers 14 T cell receptor beta chains from one sample sequenced in a study of cytomegalovirus exposure and HLA in healthy donors. Use of 60 Vbeta and 13 Jbeta primers characterized the PCR. Some clones are missing from TCRdb's copy, which holds only in-frame ones; the method was immunoSEQ multiplex PCR. Here the sample spans about 98,000 clones, around 80% being singletons. The sequenced sample consisted of PBMCs. Every receptor here comes from a man aged 35 to 55 in good health and CMV-seronegative.

J is TRBJ2-1 and V is TRBV4-3; 8 nucleotides align to TRBD2. The length of the CDR3 is 14 residues. The V gene end was trimmed by 3 bases and the J gene end by 7 bases; junction bases not matched to a gene: 5. Per the germline V gene, CDR1 is LGHNA and CDR2 is YSLEER. CDR3 sequence (DNA): TGCGCCAGCAGCCACCCAGGGACTAGAAATGAGCAGTTCTTC. It encodes CASSHPGTRNEQFF.

V gene TRBV19 combines with J gene TRBJ1-2; weak D call: TRBD1 (5 bases). The CDR3 length is 12 residues. The germline V gene has CDR1 LNHDA and CDR2 SQIVND (reference sequence). V lost 5 bases to trimming and J lost 8 bases, with 12 bases between them. CDR3 sequence: CASSDSLRGYTF. CDR3 DNA: TGTGCCAGTAGTGACAGTCTGAGGGGCTACACCTTC. Full variable domain (missing parts from reference TRBV19 and TRBJ1-2): DGGITQSPKYLFRKEGQNVTLSCEQNLNHDAMYWYRQDPGQGLRLIYYSQIVNDFQKGDIAEGYSVSREKKESFPLTVTSAQKNPTAFYLCASSDSLRGYTFGSGTRLTVV.

This chain uses TRBV6-1 with TRBJ1-5; D is uncertain. CDR3 size: 15 residues. V lost 1 base and J 5 bases, leaving 12 bases between the germline ends. Germline V lookup: CDR1 MNHNS, CDR2 SASEGT. CDR3 nucleotide sequence: TGTGCCAGCAGTGAAGGCCGGAGGGCCTATCAGCCCCAGCATTTT. This gives the protein CASSEGRRAYQPQHF.

In this sample, this clone turned up a few times. This chain connects TRBV4-1 to TRBJ1-1; D gene uncertain. V gave up 0 bases and J gave up 1 base, with 9 bases separating them. The CDR3 covers 15 residues. Germline lookup yields CDR1 MGHRA and CDR2 YSYEKL. CDR3 sequence reads: CASSQDPHGNTEAFF. CDR3 sequence (DNA): TGCGCCAGCAGCCAAGATCCTCACGGGAACACTGAAGCTTTCTTT.

The V and J genes are TRBV5-4 and TRBJ2-7; maybe TRBD2 (6 bases). The CDR3 loop spans 15 amino acids. The ends were cut back, 0 bases at V and 4 bases at J, with 14 bases in the middle. Germline values: CDR1 SGHNT, CDR2 YYREEE (reference sequence). The CDR3 nucleotides are TGTGCCAGCAGCTTGGGTGGGACTGGGGAGTACGAGCAGTACTTC. Translated: CASSLGGTGEYEQYF.

This clone was counted once. The chain uses TRBV30 and TRBJ2-7; TRBD2 matches 9 bases. The CDR3 contains 13 residues. Germline lookup yields CDR1 GTSNPN and CDR2 SVGIG (reference sequence). V dropped 4 bases and J dropped 5; count of bases not matched to a gene: 6. In DNA form, the CDR3 reads TGTGCCTGGATATCTAGCGGGGTCCACGAGCAGTACTTC. Its protein is CAWISSGVHEQYF.

This clone was counted once. This rearrangement joins TRBV27 to TRBJ2-1; D is perhaps TRBD1 (5 bases). Between the trimmed V and J ends, which lost 8 bases and 5 bases, there was a span of 7 bases. The CDR3 length is 11 residues. Germline lookup yields CDR1 MNHEY and CDR2 SMNVEV (reference sequence). The chain's CDR3 is CASQGNNEQFF. The CDR3 DNA is TGTGCCAGCCAGGGAAACAATGAGCAGTTCTTC.

The chain joins TRBV5-1 to TRBJ2-4; a weak D match, TRBD1 (5 bases). The V gene lost 0 bases and the J gene lost 7 bases, with 8 bases spanning the gap. Germline-derived CDR1 and CDR2 are SGHRS and YFSETQ. This CDR3 is 13 amino acids long. DNA for the CDR3: TGCGCCAGCAGCTTGGAGGGGTCGAACATTCAGTACTTC. Its translation: CASSLEGSNIQYF.

The rearrangement joins TRBV5-4 to TRBJ1-2, with 12 bases lining up with TRBD1. Germline trimming cut 3 bases from V and 4 bases from J; bases unmatched to any gene: 4. Germline lookup yields CDR1 SGHNT and CDR2 YYREEE (reference sequence). The length of the CDR3 is 15 residues. Here the CDR3 DNA reads TGTGCCAGCAGCTCCCGGGACAGGGGGCTCTATGGCTACACCTTC. Protein: CASSSRDRGLYGYTF.

The V and J genes are TRBV9 and TRBJ2-1, with TRBD2 matching over 9 bases. Germline trimming cut 4 bases from V and 5 bases from J; bases unmatched to any gene: 13. Germline V lookup: CDR1 SGDLS, CDR2 YYNGEE. The CDR3 is made up of 17 amino acids. The CDR3 sequence: CASSKEGGGLADNEQFF. The CDR3 DNA sequence: TGTGCCAGCAGCAAAGAGGGGGGGGGACTAGCTGACAATGAGCAGTTCTTC.

The chain combines TRBV6-1 with TRBJ1-4, with D maybe TRBD1 (6 bases). The length of the CDR3 is 13 residues. The V end was cut by 4 bases, the J end by 10 bases, with 13 bases between. Germline CDR1 MNHNS, CDR2 SASEGT. The CDR3 protein is CASSGQDTGKLFF. CDR3 nucleotides: TGTGCCAGCAGTGGACAGGATACGGGAAAACTGTTTTTT.

V gene TRBV5-1 combines with J gene TRBJ2-7; a possible D gene is TRBD2 (6 bases). Germline V gives CDR1 SGHRS, CDR2 YFSETQ. The CDR3 is 14 amino acids. V lost 2 bases to trimming and J lost 0 bases, with 9 bases between them. The CDR3 protein is CASSFGTLSYEQYF. CDR3 DNA sequence: TGCGCCAGCAGCTTCGGGACTCTCTCCTACGAGCAGTACTTC.

This chain connects TRBV4-1 to TRBJ2-3; D is possibly TRBD2 (6 bases). Germline CDR1 is MGHRA and CDR2 is YSYEKL. This CDR3 region has 15 residues. V gave up 2 bases and J gave up 4 bases, with 13 bases separating them. CDR3 amino acids: CASSQLGTAPDTQYF. The CDR3 DNA is TGCGCCAGCAGCCAACTCGGGACTGCCCCAGATACGCAGTATTTT.

This sequence joins TRBV9 and TRBJ1-5, with D unresolved. Germline CDR1 reads SGDLS; CDR2 reads YYNGEE. Trimming removed 3 bases from V and 0 bases from J, with 7 bases in between. The CDR3 consists of 14 residues. CDR3 protein: CASSEGDSNQPQHF. Written as DNA, the CDR3 is TGTGCCAGCAGCGAGGGAGATAGCAATCAGCCCCAGCATTTT.